A single sample is the source of the 8 T cell receptor beta chains below, sequenced in a study of T cell responses to AZD1222 COVID-19 vaccine. Here immunoSEQ multiplex PCR was the method, and the copy in TCRdb shows in-frame clones only, minus some. Of tens of thousands of clones listed, 85% to 90% are singletons. Source: peripheral blood, taken on day 0 of AZD1222 vaccination. These receptors were taken from an adult in good health.

The V call is TRBV28, the J call TRBJ2-5; either TRBD1 or TRBD2 may fit D (6 bases each). The CDR3 has 15 amino acids. Between the trimmed V and J ends, which lost 6 bases and 4 bases, there was a span of 18 bases. Germline V lookup: CDR1 MDHEN, CDR2 SYDVKM. CDR3 amino acids: CASRQGRAGRETQYF. The DNA for the CDR3 is TGTGCCAGCAGACAGGGTCGGGCGGGGCGAGAGACCCAGTACTTC.

The chain has TRBV6-5 and TRBJ2-7; 8 nucleotides align to TRBD1. CDR1 and CDR2 (germline): MNHEY, SVGAGI. Trimming at V came to 5 bases and at J to 2 bases, leaving 5 bases not matched to a gene. This CDR3 region has 14 residues. This CDR3 reads CASSPHRGTYEQYF. The CDR3 nucleotides read TGTGCCAGCAGTCCCCACAGGGGGACCTACGAGCAGTACTTC.

The sample holds a few counts of this clone. V usage is TRBV3-1 (or the pseudogene TRBV3-2) and J usage is TRBJ1-2, with 9 bases lining up with TRBD1. The J segment lost 5 bases and the V segment lost 4 bases, leaving 14 bases of the junction unmatched. This CDR3 region has 17 residues. The germline gives CDR1 LGHDT, CDR2 YNNKEL (reference sequence). CDR3 nucleotides: TGTGCCAGCAGCCTACTTACTACAGGGGGCGCTGGGTATGGCTACACCTTC. Amino acids: CASSLLTTGGAGYGYTF.

This chain links TRBV7-2 with TRBJ1-6; D is undetermined. The germline gives CDR1 SGHTA, CDR2 FQGNSA. CDR3 size: 15 residues. V gave up 3 bases and J gave up 8 bases, with 14 bases separating them. The CDR3: CASSLTQPSYSPLHF. DNA for the CDR3: TGTGCCAGCAGCTTGACCCAACCCTCGTATTCACCCCTCCACTTT.

This chain links TRBV19 with TRBJ1-2; D is unclear. From germline, CDR1 is LNHDA and CDR2 SQIVND (reference sequence). CDR3 length: 15 amino acids. Trimming stripped 9 bases from V and 3 bases from J, with 20 bases between. CDR3 amino acids: CASMPQDTAYYGYTF. DNA for the CDR3: TGTGCCAGCATGCCTCAAGACACAGCTTACTATGGCTACACCTTC.

The chain joins TRBV11-2 to TRBJ2-1, with 13 bases that match TRBD2. CDR1 and CDR2 from the germline V gene are SGHAT and FQNNGV. The CDR3 runs 17 residues. V trimming: 4 bases; J trimming: 12 bases; junction bases outside the gene matches: 15. The chain's CDR3 is CASSSLTSGGRRYRQFF. CDR3 sequence (DNA): TGTGCCAGCAGCTCCCTGACTAGCGGGGGGCGCCGATACCGGCAGTTCTTC.

The rearrangement links TRBV7-8 to TRBJ1-1; D is ambiguous. The germline CDR1 and CDR2 sequences are SGHVS and FQNEAQ. Between the trimmed V and J ends, which lost 0 bases and 5 bases, there was a span of 1 base. The length of the CDR3 is 11 residues. CDR3 region: CASSLATEAFF. DNA of the CDR3: TGTGCCAGCAGCTTAGCTACTGAAGCTTTCTTT. The variable domain in full, completed from reference TRBV7-8 and TRBJ1-1, reads GAGVSQSPRYKVAKRGQDVALRCDPISGHVSLFWYQQALGQGPEFLTYFQNEAQLDKSGLPSDRFFAERPEGSVSTLKIQRTQQEDSAVYLCASSLATEAFFGQGTRLTVV.

This clone occurred a few times. The J gene is TRBJ1-1, the V gene TRBV27; D ambiguous. Trimming stripped 2 bases from V and 1 base from J, with 8 bases between. The CDR3 spans 14 residues. Germline V lookup: CDR1 MNHEY, CDR2 SMNVEV (reference sequence). The CDR3, as DNA: TGTGCCAGCAGTTTAGGCGGACCGAACACTGAAGCTTTCTTT. It codes for CASSLGGPNTEAFF.